A single sample is the source of the 23 T cell receptor beta chains below, sequenced in a study of regulatory T cells in long-lasting Graves disease. The TCR beta library used iRepertoire HTBI primers with Arm-PCR amplification of CDR3. TCRdb reanalysed the multiplex PCR reads using MiXCR and keeps one entry per CDR3 protein. The table has around 500,000 distinct CDR3 sequences, less than 25% seen once. Indicated time point: persistent/refractory GD, antithyroid drugs over 5 years with positive TRAb. Generation of the TCR library employed RNA extracted from PBMCs. This specimen consisted of peripheral blood mononuclear cells (PBMCs), obtained when the disease was refractory, from a patient treated with antithyroid drugs. The receptors here all came from a female donor with Graves disease.

J is TRBJ2-1 and V is TRBV11-3, with 9 nucleotides matching TRBD1. The V and J ends lost 5 bases and 3 bases, in that order; junction bases with no gene match: 5. CDR3 size: 15 residues. Germline values: CDR1 SGHNT, CDR2 YENEEA. The CDR3 region has the DNA TGTGCCAGCAGCAACCGGGACAGGGACTACAATGAGCAGTTCTTC. Its protein is CASSNRDRDYNEQFF.

In this sample, this clonotype turned up many times. The chain recombines TRBV28 with TRBJ1-5, with 7 bases fitting TRBD1. The CDR3 runs 16 residues. V lost 0 bases, J lost 9 bases, and 11 bases stayed unmatched. Germline-derived CDR1 and CDR2 are MDHEN and SYDVKM. The CDR3 region is CASSLWGQGVDRPQHF. The CDR3 coding sequence is TGTGCCAGCAGTTTATGGGGCCAGGGGGTTGATCGGCCCCAGCATTTT.

The V call is TRBV20-1, the J call TRBJ1-1; D gene unclear. The germline gives CDR1 DFQATT, CDR2 SNEGSKA (reference sequence). The CDR3 is made up of 15 amino acids. Trimming shortened V by 3 bases and J by 1 base, and 15 bases separated the two germline ends. The DNA of the CDR3 is TGCAGTGCTAGTAGATTCGGGGTGGGGAACACTGAAGCTTTCTTT. Translation: CSASRFGVGNTEAFF.

In this sample, this clonotype turned up many times. This chain uses TRBV28 with TRBJ1-1; D is uncertain. The CDR3 loop spans 11 amino acids. CDR1 MDHEN and CDR2 SYDVKM come from the germline V gene. Trimming took off 4 bases at V and 8 bases at J, with 8 bases between the two ends. CDR3 nucleotide sequence: TGTGCCAGCAGTTCCATTAGGGAAGCTTTCTTT. Its translation is CASSSIREAFF.

This sequence joins TRBV28 and TRBJ2-3; D remains unclear. In germline, CDR1 is MDHEN, CDR2 SYDVKM. This CDR3 is 15 amino acids long. V lost 3 bases and J 2 bases, leaving 12 bases between the germline ends. CDR3 DNA sequence: TGTGCCAGCAGTTTTTTGGCGGCTCTCACAGATACGCAGTATTTT. The encoded protein is CASSFLAALTDTQYF.

The chain is built from TRBV15 and TRBJ2-7; a weak D match, TRBD1 (5 bases). Germline V gene data show CDR1 as LNHNV and CDR2 as YYDKDF (reference sequence). V dropped 2 bases and J dropped 9 bases, with 14 bases sitting between them. CDR3 length equals 13 residues. The CDR3 reads CATSRPGRGWQYF. CDR3 DNA sequence: TGTGCCACCAGCAGACCTGGAAGGGGTTGGCAGTACTTC.

This clonotype was picked up a small number of times. The V and J genes are TRBV5-1 and TRBJ1-6, with D hard to call. CDR3 size: 14 residues. Germline V lookup: CDR1 SGHRS, CDR2 YFSETQ. Trimming pared 0 bases from V and 9 bases from J, leaving 10 bases between. The CDR3: CASSLGPEPSPLHF. The CDR3, as DNA: TGCGCCAGCAGCTTGGGGCCAGAGCCTTCACCCCTCCACTTT.

Many counts were recorded for this clonotype. This chain connects TRBV7-2 to TRBJ1-6; 7 positions match TRBD1. This CDR3 has 15 residues. Germline V lookup: CDR1 SGHTA, CDR2 FQGNSA. V lost 5 bases to trimming and J lost 8 bases; unmatched junction nucleotides: 9. The DNA for the CDR3 is TGTGCCAGCAGCGAAGGGCCGGGACAGCATTCACCCCTCCACTTT. It is translated as CASSEGPGQHSPLHF. Complete variable domain (other parts from reference TRBV7-2 and TRBJ1-6): GAGVSQSPSNKVTEKGKDVELRCDPISGHTALYWYRQSLGQGLEFLIYFQGNSAPDKSGLPSDRFSAERTGGSVSTLTIQRTQQEDSAVYLCASSEGPGQHSPLHFGNGTRLTVT.

This clonotype was recorded a few times. This rearrangement joins TRBV5-6 to TRBJ1-1; TRBD1 is a possible D gene (5 bases). From germline, CDR1 is SGHDT and CDR2 YYEEEE. There are 15 residues in the CDR3. Trimming cost V 1 base and J 3 bases, with 13 bases left between them. The CDR3 protein is CASSLRTGRYTEAFF. In nucleotides, the CDR3 is TGTGCCAGCAGCTTGAGGACGGGACGGTACACTGAAGCTTTCTTT.

V is TRBV6-2 or TRBV6-3 and J is TRBJ1-1, with TRBD1 identical over 9 bases. Germline loops: CDR1 MNHEY, CDR2 SVGEGT. This CDR3 is built from 15 residues. The ends lost 6 bases at V and 1 base at J; junction bases unmatched: 6. The CDR3 DNA reads as TGTGCCAGCAGCAGACCGGGACAGGGGAACACTGAAGCTTTCTTT. It translates to CASSRPGQGNTEAFF.

This clonotype appeared many times. The V gene is TRBV6-1, the J gene TRBJ2-7, with D possibly being TRBD1 or TRBD2 (5 bases each). Looked up from germline, CDR1 is MNHNS and CDR2 is SASEGT. The CDR3 covers 14 residues. V was cut by 6 bases and J by 7 bases, with 19 bases left in between. CDR3 nucleotides: TGTGCCAGCAGCCCCGTGAGGGGAGACGGAGAGCAGTACTTC. It yields the protein CASSPVRGDGEQYF.

This clonotype was detected a few times. This chain uses TRBV10-3 with TRBJ2-7, with 8 bases matching TRBD2. Germline CDR1 reads ENHRY; CDR2 reads SYGVKD. The CDR3 covers 17 residues. V trimming: 0 bases; J trimming: 5 bases; junction bases outside the gene matches: 12. As DNA, the CDR3 is TGTGCCATCAGTGAGTCGGTCGGGGGGGGCTTAGTGGACGAGCAGTACTTC. Amino acid sequence: CAISESVGGGLVDEQYF.

Ten or more counts support this clonotype. J is TRBJ2-7 and V is TRBV2; possible D gene TRBD1, 7 bases. Germline V gene lookup returns CDR1 SNHLY and CDR2 FYNNEI. The CDR3 totals 11 residues. V was clipped by 11 bases and J by 6 bases, with 14 bases between them. CDR3 residues: CAGLEGAEQYF. As DNA, the CDR3 is TGTGCCGGGCTGGAGGGGGCCGAGCAGTACTTC. Complete variable domain (other parts from reference TRBV2 and TRBJ2-7): EPEVTQTPSHQVTQMGQEVILRCVPISNHLYFYWYRQILGQKVEFLVSFYNNEISEKSEIFDDQFSVERPDGSNFTLKIRSTKLEDSAMYFCAGLEGAEQYFGPGTRLTVT.

This chain links TRBV20-1 with TRBJ2-3, with D possibly TRBD2 on 6 matching bases. CDR1 is DFQATT and CDR2 is SNEGSKA in the germline V gene (reference sequence). The V end was cut by 1 base, the J end by 2 bases, with 10 bases between. The CDR3 sequence is 14 residues long. The DNA for the CDR3 is TGCAGTGCTAGAGGGGAGGACTACACAGATACGCAGTATTTT. Translation gives CSARGEDYTDTQYF.

The CDR3 here is CASSFIGNGPSGGEQYF. The CDR3 coding sequence is TGTGCCAGCAGTTTTATCGGGAACGGACCCTCGGGCGGCGAGCAGTACTTC. The rearrangement joins TRBV28 to TRBJ2-7, with D maybe TRBD2 (5 bases). V lost 3 bases, J lost 6 bases, and 24 bases lay in between. CDR1 is MDHEN and CDR2 is SYDVKM in the germline V gene. This CDR3 is built from 17 residues.

V usage is TRBV5-1 and J usage is TRBJ2-5; D could derive from TRBD1 or TRBD2 (6 bases each). Germline loops: CDR1 SGHRS, CDR2 YFSETQ. The CDR3 length is 15 residues. Trimming pared 0 bases from V and 4 bases from J, leaving 13 bases between. DNA for the CDR3: TGCGCCAGCAGCTTGGCCGTAGGGGGGCGAGAGACCCAGTACTTC. It is translated as CASSLAVGGRETQYF.

In this sample, this clonotype turned up once. The chain joins TRBV5-1 to TRBJ2-1, with 15 bases aligning to TRBD2. V lost 7 bases to trimming and J lost 7 bases; unmatched junction nucleotides: 6. The CDR3 has 15 residues. The germline gives CDR1 SGHRS, CDR2 YFSETQ. The CDR3 DNA reads TGCGCCAGCGTCCTGGGACTAGCGGGAGGTAATGAGCAGTTCTTC. Its translation is CASVLGLAGGNEQFF. Full variable domain (outside the CDR3, taken from reference TRBV5-1 and TRBJ2-1): KAGVTQTPRYLIKTRGQQVTLSCSPISGHRSVSWYQQTPGQGLQFLFEYFSETQRNKGNFPGRFSGRQFSNSRSEMNVSTLELGDSALYLCASVLGLAGGNEQFFGPGTRLTVL.

This clonotype was observed many times. This chain uses TRBV2 with TRBJ2-5, with 9 bases fitting TRBD1. The trim removed 4 bases at V and 2 bases at J, leaving 2 bases unmatched. In germline, CDR1 is SNHLY, CDR2 FYNNEI. The CDR3 runs to 14 residues. CDR3: CASSADRGQETQYF. CDR3 DNA sequence: TGTGCCAGCAGTGCGGACAGGGGTCAAGAGACCCAGTACTTC.

The V gene is TRBV28, the J gene TRBJ2-7, with D hard to call. Germline V lookup: CDR1 MDHEN, CDR2 SYDVKM. V shed 5 bases and J shed 4 bases, with 21 bases lying between them. The CDR3 sequence is 16 residues long. The CDR3 bases are TGTGCCAGCAGTGGGCGCGATTGGGCCGCGACATACGAGCAGTACTTC. It translates to CASSGRDWAATYEQYF.

This clonotype has just a few counts. The germline gene is not matched at one end of the junction; a read error may be the cause. The rearrangement uses TRBV7-6 and TRBJ2-7; a weak D match, TRBD2 (5 bases). Germline loops: CDR1 SGHVS, CDR2 FNYEAQ. The CDR3 has 12 residues. The DNA of the CDR3 is TGTGCCAGCAGCTCGAATAACCGGGATCTCAACTTC. It encodes CASSSNNRDLNF. The whole variable domain, remainder taken from reference TRBV7-6 and TRBJ2-7, is GAGVSQSPRYKVTKRGQDVALRCDPISGHVSLYWYRQALGQGPEFLTYFNYEAQQDKSGLPNDRFSAERPEGSISTLTIQRTEQRDSAMYRCASSSNNRDLNFGPGTRLTVT.

The chain uses TRBV28 and TRBJ2-1; 9 bases map to TRBD2. There are 19 residues in the CDR3. The germline CDR1 and CDR2 sequences are MDHEN and SYDVKM. With V trimmed by 6 bases and J by 0 bases, 15 bases remained unmatched. CDR3 sequence reads: CASRTMNGREGGSYNEQFF. DNA of the CDR3: TGTGCCAGCAGGACTATGAACGGGCGGGAGGGGGGCTCCTACAATGAGCAGTTCTTC.

Turning to this clonotype: Since a much larger clone is just one base distant, this may be a read error. This chain connects TRBV10-2 to TRBJ1-1; no firm D call. The CDR3 loop spans 13 amino acids. Looked up from germline, CDR1 is WSHSY and CDR2 is SAAADI. V was pared by 5 bases and J by 6 bases, with 13 bases between. The CDR3 sequence: CASSPGVSAEAFF. The CDR3 DNA reads TGCGCCAGCAGTCCTGGAGTGAGCGCTGAAGCTTTCTTT.

V and J are TRBV12-3 or TRBV12-4 and TRBJ1-2; no firm D call. The CDR3 sequence is 14 residues long. The V end was cut by 7 bases, the J end by 5 bases, with 17 bases between. CDR3 amino acids: CASKPWASGYGYTF. DNA of the CDR3: TGTGCCAGCAAACCGTGGGCGTCGGGGTATGGCTACACCTTC.